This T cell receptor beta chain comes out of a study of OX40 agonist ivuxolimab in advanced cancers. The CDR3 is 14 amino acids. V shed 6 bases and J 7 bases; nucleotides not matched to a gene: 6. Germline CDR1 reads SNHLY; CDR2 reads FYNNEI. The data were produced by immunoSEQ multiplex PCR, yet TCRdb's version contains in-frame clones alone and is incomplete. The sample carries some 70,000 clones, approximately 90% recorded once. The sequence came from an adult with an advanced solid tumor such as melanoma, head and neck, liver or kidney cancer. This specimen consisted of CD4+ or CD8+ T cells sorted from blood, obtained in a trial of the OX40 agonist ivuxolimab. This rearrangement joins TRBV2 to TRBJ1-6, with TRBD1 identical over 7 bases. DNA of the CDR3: TGTGCCAGCAGGAGATGGGACAGCAATTCACCCCTCCACTTT. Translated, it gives CASRRWDSNSPLHF.